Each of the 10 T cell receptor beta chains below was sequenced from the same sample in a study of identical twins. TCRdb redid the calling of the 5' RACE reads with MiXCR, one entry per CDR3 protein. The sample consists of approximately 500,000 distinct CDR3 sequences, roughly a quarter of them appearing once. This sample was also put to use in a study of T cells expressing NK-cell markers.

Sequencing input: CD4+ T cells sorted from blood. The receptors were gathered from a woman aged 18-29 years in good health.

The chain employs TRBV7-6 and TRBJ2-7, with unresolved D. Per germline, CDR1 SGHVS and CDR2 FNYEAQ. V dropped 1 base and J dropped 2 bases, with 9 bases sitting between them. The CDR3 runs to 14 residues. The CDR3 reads CASSLGYSTYEQYF. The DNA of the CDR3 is TGTGCCAGCAGCTTAGGCTACAGCACCTACGAGCAGTACTTC.

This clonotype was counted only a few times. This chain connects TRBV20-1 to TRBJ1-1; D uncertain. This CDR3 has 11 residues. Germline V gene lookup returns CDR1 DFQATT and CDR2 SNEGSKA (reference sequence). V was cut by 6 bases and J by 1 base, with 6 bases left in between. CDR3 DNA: TGCAGTGCCCCAGGGAACACTGAAGCTTTCTTT. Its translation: CSAPGNTEAFF.

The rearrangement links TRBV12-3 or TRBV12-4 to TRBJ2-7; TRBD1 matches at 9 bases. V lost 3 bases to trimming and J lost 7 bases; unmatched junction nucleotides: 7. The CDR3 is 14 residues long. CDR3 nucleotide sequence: TGTGCCAGCAGTTTCCGGGACAGGGTAGGGGAGCAGTACTTC. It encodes CASSFRDRVGEQYF.

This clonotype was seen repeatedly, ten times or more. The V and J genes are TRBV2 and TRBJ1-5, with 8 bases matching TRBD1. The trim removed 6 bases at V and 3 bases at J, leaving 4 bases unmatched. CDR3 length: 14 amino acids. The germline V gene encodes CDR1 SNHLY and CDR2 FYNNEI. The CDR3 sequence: CASSQDRANQPQHF. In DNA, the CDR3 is TGTGCCAGCAGCCAGGACAGGGCCAATCAGCCCCAGCATTTT.

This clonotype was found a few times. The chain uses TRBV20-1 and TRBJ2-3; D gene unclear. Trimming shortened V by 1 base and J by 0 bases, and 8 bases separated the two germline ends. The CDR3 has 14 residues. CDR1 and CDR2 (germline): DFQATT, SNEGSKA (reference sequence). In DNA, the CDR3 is TGCAGTGCTAGAGTTGAGGACAGCACAGATACGCAGTATTTT. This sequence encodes CSARVEDSTDTQYF.

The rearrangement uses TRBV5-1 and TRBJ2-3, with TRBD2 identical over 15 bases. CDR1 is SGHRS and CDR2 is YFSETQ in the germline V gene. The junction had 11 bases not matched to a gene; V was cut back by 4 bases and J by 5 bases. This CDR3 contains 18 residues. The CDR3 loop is CASSLGTSGRPRGDTQYF. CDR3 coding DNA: TGCGCCAGCAGCCTCGGGACTAGCGGGAGGCCCCGGGGAGATACGCAGTATTTT.

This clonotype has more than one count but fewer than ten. The CDR3: CSAGPSGAETQYF. The CDR3 DNA reads as TGCAGTGCTGGTCCCTCGGGTGCGGAGACCCAGTACTTC. The chain links TRBV20-1 to TRBJ2-5; D is unresolved. In germline, CDR1 is DFQATT, CDR2 SNEGSKA (reference sequence). The CDR3 has 13 residues. V lost 5 bases to trimming and J lost 5 bases, with 15 bases between them.

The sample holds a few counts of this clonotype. The CDR3 region is CASSPRDGWYGYTF. CDR3 DNA: TGTGCCAGCAGCCCACGAGACGGATGGTATGGCTACACCTTC. The gene calls are TRBV7-2 and TRBJ1-2; no clear D gene. The CDR3 covers 14 residues. Between the trimmed V and J ends, which lost 5 bases and 5 bases, there was a span of 15 bases. Germline lookup yields CDR1 SGHTA and CDR2 FQGNSA. The complete variable domain, with remaining parts taken from reference TRBV7-2 and TRBJ1-2, reads GAGVSQSPSNKVTEKGKDVELRCDPISGHTALYWYRQSLGQGLEFLIYFQGNSAPDKSGLPSDRFSAERTGGSVSTLTIQRTQQEDSAVYLCASSPRDGWYGYTFGSGTRLTVV.

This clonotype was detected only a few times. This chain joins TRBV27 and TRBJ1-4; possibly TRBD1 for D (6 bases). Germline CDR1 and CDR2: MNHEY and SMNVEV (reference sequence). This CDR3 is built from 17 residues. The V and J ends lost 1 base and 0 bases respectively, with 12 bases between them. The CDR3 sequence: CASSLFSEGATNEKLFF. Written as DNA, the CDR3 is TGTGCCAGCAGTTTATTTTCCGAGGGGGCAACTAATGAAAAACTGTTTTTT.

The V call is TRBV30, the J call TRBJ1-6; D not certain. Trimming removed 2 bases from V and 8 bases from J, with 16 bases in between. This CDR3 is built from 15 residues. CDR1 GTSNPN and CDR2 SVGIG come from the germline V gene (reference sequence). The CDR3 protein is CAWSNRGLGDSPLHF. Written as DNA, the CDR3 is TGTGCCTGGAGTAACAGAGGCCTCGGTGATTCACCCCTCCACTTT.